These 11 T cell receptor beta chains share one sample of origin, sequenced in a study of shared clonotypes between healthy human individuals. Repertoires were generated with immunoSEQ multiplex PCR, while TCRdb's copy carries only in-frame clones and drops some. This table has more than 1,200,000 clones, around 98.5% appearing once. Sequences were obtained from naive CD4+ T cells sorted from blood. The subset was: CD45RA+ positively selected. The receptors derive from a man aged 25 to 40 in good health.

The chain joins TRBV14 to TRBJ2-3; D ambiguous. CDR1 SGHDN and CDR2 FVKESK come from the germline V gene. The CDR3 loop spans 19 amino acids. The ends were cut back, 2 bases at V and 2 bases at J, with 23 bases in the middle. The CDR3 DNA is TGTGCCAGCAGCCAATTTGGGTCCGGGCTCGTAGACTCCACAGATACGCAGTATTTT. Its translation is CASSQFGSGLVDSTDTQYF. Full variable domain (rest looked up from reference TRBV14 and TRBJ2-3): EAGVTQFPSHSVIEKGQTVTLRCDPISGHDNLYWYRRVMGKEIKFLLHFVKESKQDESGMPNNRFLAERTGGTYSTLKVQPAELEDSGVYFCASSQFGSGLVDSTDTQYFGPGTRLTVL.

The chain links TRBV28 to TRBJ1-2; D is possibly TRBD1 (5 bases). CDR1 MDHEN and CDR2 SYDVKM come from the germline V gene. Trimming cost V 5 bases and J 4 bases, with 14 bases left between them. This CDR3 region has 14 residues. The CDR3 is CASSTPRTLYGYTF. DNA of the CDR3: TGTGCCAGCAGTACCCCCCGGACACTCTATGGCTACACCTTC.

The CDR3 region has the DNA TGCGCCAGCAGCCTCTCCCCTAGTATCGGCTACGAGCAGTACTTC. Its protein product is CASSLSPSIGYEQYF. The J gene is TRBJ2-7, the V gene TRBV5-1; no definite D call. The ends were cut back, 4 bases at V and 3 bases at J, with 17 bases in the middle. CDR3 length: 15 residues. The germline V gene has CDR1 SGHRS and CDR2 YFSETQ.

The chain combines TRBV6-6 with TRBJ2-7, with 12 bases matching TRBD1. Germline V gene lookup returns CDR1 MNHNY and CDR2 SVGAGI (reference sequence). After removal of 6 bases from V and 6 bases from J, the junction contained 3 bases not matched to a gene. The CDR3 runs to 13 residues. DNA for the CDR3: TGTGCCAGCAGCCCGGGACAGGGGGCCGAGCAGTACTTC. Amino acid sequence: CASSPGQGAEQYF.

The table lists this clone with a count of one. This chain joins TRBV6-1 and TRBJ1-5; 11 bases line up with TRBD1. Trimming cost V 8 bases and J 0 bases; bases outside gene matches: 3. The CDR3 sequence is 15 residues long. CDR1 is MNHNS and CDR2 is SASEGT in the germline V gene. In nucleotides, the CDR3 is TGTGCCAGCGGGGGGACAGGGGGTAGCAATCAGCCCCAGCATTTT. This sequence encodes CASGGTGGSNQPQHF.

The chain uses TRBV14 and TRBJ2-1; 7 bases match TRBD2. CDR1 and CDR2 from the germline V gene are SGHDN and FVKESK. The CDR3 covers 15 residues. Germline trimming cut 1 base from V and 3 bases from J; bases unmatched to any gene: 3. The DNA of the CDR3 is TGTGCCAGCAGCCAAGGGCGGGAGCACTACAATGAGCAGTTCTTC. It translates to CASSQGREHYNEQFF.

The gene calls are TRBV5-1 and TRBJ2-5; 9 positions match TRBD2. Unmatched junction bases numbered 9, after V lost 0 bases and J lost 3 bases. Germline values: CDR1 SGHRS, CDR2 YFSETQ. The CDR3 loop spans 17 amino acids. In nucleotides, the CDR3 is TGCGCCAGCAGCTTGGAGCCTAGCGGGGCACTAAAAGAGACCCAGTACTTC. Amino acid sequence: CASSLEPSGALKETQYF.

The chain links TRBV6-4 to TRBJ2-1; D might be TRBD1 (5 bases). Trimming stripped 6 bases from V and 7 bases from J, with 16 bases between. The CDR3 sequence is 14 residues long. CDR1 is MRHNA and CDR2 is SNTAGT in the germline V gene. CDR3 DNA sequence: TGTGCCAGCAGAGCCACGCGCACAGGAAATGAGCAGTTCTTC. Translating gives CASRATRTGNEQFF.

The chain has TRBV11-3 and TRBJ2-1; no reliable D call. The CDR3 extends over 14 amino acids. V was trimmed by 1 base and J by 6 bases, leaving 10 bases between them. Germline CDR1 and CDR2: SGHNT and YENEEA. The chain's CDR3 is CASSLVAAPNEQFF. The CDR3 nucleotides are TGTGCCAGCAGCTTAGTGGCGGCACCCAATGAGCAGTTCTTC.

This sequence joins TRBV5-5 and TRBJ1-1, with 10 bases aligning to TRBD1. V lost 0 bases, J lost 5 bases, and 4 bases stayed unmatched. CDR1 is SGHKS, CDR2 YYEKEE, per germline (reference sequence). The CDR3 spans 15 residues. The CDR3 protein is CASSLEGQGITEAFF. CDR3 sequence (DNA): TGTGCCAGCAGCTTGGAGGGACAGGGGATTACTGAAGCTTTCTTT.

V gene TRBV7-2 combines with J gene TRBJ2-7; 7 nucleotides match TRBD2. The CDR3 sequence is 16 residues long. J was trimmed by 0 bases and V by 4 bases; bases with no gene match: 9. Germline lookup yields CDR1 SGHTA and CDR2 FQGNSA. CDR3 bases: TGTGCCAGCAGCTGGCGGATAGCGGGCACCTCCTACGAGCAGTACTTC. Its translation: CASSWRIAGTSYEQYF.